Listed below are T cell receptor beta chains from one sample, sequenced in a study of blood T cells in healthy people across ages. TCRdb processed the 5' RACE reads anew with MiXCR; each CDR3 protein has one entry. The profile shows about 1.4 million distinct CDR3 sequences, 59% of them singletons. Sequenced: blood. The receptors here all came from a man between 18 and 35 years old in good health. Each CDR3 is given with its conserved first and last residue. A D gene is named only where the DNA matches it firmly. Size values are once, few and many counts, or a class for expanded clones, and some rows have none.

V gene,D gene,J gene,clone size,CDR3 protein,CDR3 DNA
TRBV7-2,NA,TRBJ2-1,few,CASSPHYNEQFF,TGTGCCAGCAGTCCTCATTACAATGAGCAGTTCTTC
TRBV2,TRBD1,TRBJ2-1,NA,CASRSDPGTGFMDEQFF,TGTGCCAGCAGAAGCGACCCAGGGACAGGGTTTATGGATGAGCAGTTCTTC
TRBV6-5,NA,TRBJ2-5,few,CASSQVVGAEETQYF,TGTGCCAGCAGCCAAGTCGTCGGGGCCGAGGAGACCCAGTACTTC
TRBV2,NA,TRBJ2-7,NA,CASSGTLTYEQYF,TGTGCCAGTTCCGGGACATTGACCTACGAGCAGTACTTC
TRBV28,NA,TRBJ2-3,NA,CASSASPGRLYAQYF,TGTGCCAGCAGTGCATCTCCGGGACGTCTGTATGCGCAGTATTTT
TRBV4-2,TRBD1,TRBJ2-2,once,CASTGTGPDTGELFF,TGTGCCAGCACCGGGACAGGACCTGATACCGGGGAGCTGTTTTTT
TRBV29-1,NA,TRBJ1-2,few,CSAGGSKERNYGYTF,TGCAGCGCTGGGGGTTCGAAGGAGAGGAACTATGGCTACACCTTC
TRBV6-5,NA,TRBJ1-4,NA,CASSSQGAPVATNEKLFF,TGTGCCAGCAGTTCTCAGGGAGCGCCCGTTGCAACTAATGAAAAACTGTTTTTT
TRBV25-1,NA,TRBJ2-5,NA,CASSEGTGGETQYF,TGTGCCAGCAGTGAAGGAACAGGCGGAGAGACCCAGTACTTC
TRBV6-1,NA,TRBJ1-4,few,CASSRPGINEKLFF,TGTGCCAGCAGTCGTCCCGGGATTAATGAAAAACTGTTTTTT
TRBV28,NA,TRBJ1-5,few,CASSPEGWAVGQPQHF,TGTGCCAGCAGCCCCGAGGGTTGGGCGGTGGGTCAGCCCCAGCATTTT
TRBV29-1,NA,TRBJ2-7,NA,CSVFKGTKGGEQYF,TGCAGCGTATTTAAAGGGACCAAGGGCGGCGAGCAGTACTTC
TRBV11-2,TRBD2,TRBJ2-5,NA,CASSLDSLGLAKNEETQYF,TGTGCCAGCAGCTTAGATTCCCTCGGACTAGCAAAGAACGAAGAGACCCAGTACTTC
TRBV12-3/TRBV12-4,TRBD2,TRBJ2-7,few,CASRASGLSYEQYF,TGTGCCAGCAGAGCTAGCGGGTTATCATACGAGCAGTACTTC
TRBV4-2,NA,TRBJ2-7,many,CASSQDLGSHYEQYF,TGTGCCAGCAGCCAAGATCTGGGGTCCCACTACGAGCAGTACTTC
TRBV2,TRBD2,TRBJ2-2,NA,CASSVAGGHVGELFF,TGTGCCAGCAGTGTTGCGGGGGGGCATGTCGGGGAGCTGTTTTTT
TRBV10-3,TRBD1,TRBJ1-2,NA,CAITPRGLDGYTF,TGTGCCATCACCCCCAGGGGGCTGGATGGCTACACCTTC
TRBV10-3,NA,TRBJ2-6,few,CAISETGGANVLTF,TGTGCCATCAGTGAGACGGGGGGGGCCAACGTCCTGACTTTC
TRBV6-6,NA,TRBJ1-3,NA,CASSYSVHLGNTIYF,TGTGCCAGCAGTTACTCCGTCCACCTCGGAAACACCATATATTTT
TRBV2,TRBD1,TRBJ2-7,NA,CASSELMGQGTYEQYF,TGTGCCAGCAGTGAATTGATGGGACAGGGAACCTACGAGCAGTACTTC
TRBV27,NA,TRBJ2-1,NA,CASSSRVTTSYNEQFF,TGTGCCAGCAGTAGCAGGGTAACAACCTCCTACAATGAGCAGTTCTTC
TRBV2,NA,TRBJ2-3,NA,CASSGDRLNTQYF,TGTGCCAGCAGCGGCGACCGATTAAATACGCAGTATTTT
TRBV5-1,NA,TRBJ1-1,NA,CASHPGGMNTEAFF,TGCGCCAGCCATCCGGGGGGAATGAACACTGAAGCTTTCTTT
TRBV7-2,TRBD2,TRBJ2-5,NA,CASSVTGGGNWETQYF,TGTGCCAGCAGCGTGACGGGCGGGGGGAATTGGGAGACCCAGTACTTC
TRBV29-1,NA,TRBJ2-7,many,CSVSQGSYEQYF,TGCAGCGTTAGTCAGGGCAGCTACGAGCAGTACTTC
TRBV6-5,NA,TRBJ2-7,few,CASSSHSSYEQYF,TGTGCCAGCAGTTCTCATAGCTCCTACGAGCAGTACTTC
TRBV30,NA,TRBJ1-1,NA,CAWSGTVNTEAFF,TGTGCCTGGAGTGGGACAGTGAACACTGAAGCTTTCTTT
TRBV30,NA,TRBJ1-5,NA,CAWSLRANQPQHF,TGTGCCTGGAGTCTCAGGGCCAATCAGCCCCAGCATTTT
TRBV4-1,NA,TRBJ1-4,NA,CASNSRTATNEKLFF,TGCGCCAGCAACAGCCGGACAGCAACTAATGAAAAACTGTTTTTT
TRBV12-3/TRBV12-4,TRBD1,TRBJ2-4,NA,CASNPPGGNIQYF,TGTGCCAGCAACCCCCCAGGGGGAAACATTCAGTACTTC
TRBV29-1,TRBD1,TRBJ2-1,NA,CSVRTGVVMDNEQFF,TGCAGCGTTCGGACAGGGGTCGTTATGGACAATGAGCAGTTCTTC
TRBV7-2,NA,TRBJ1-2,NA,CAGSLPSNYGYTF,TGTGCCGGCAGCTTACCCTCTAACTATGGCTACACCTTC
TRBV28,NA,TRBJ1-2,NA,CASSSRLAGPRVYGYTF,TGTGCCAGCAGTTCCCGCTTGGCAGGGCCTAGGGTTTACGGCTACACCTTC
TRBV20-1,NA,TRBJ2-7,NA,CSARDRPVSHEQYF,TGCAGTGCTAGAGATCGTCCCGTCAGCCACGAGCAGTACTTC
TRBV20-1,TRBD1,TRBJ2-5,once,CSAREPGQGRETQYF,TGCAGTGCTAGAGAACCGGGACAGGGGAGGGAGACCCAGTACTTC
TRBV20-1,NA,TRBJ2-1,NA,CSALLDSYNEQFF,TGCAGTGCCCTGCTAGACTCCTACAATGAGCAGTTCTTC
TRBV7-9,TRBD2,TRBJ2-3,NA,CASSPGTSVFSSTDTQYF,TGTGCCAGCAGCCCCGGGACTAGCGTATTTTCTAGCACAGATACGCAGTATTTT
TRBV4-1,NA,TRBJ2-7,NA,CASSQEGRLKVRGEQYF,TGCGCCAGCAGCCAAGAAGGGAGGCTCAAGGTGAGGGGCGAGCAGTACTTC
TRBV10-3,NA,TRBJ1-4,NA,CAISQGSENEKLFF,TGTGCCATCAGCCAGGGAAGTGAAAATGAAAAACTGTTTTTT
TRBV12-3/TRBV12-4,NA,TRBJ2-3,NA,CASSLSSRIADTQYF,TGTGCCAGCAGTTTAAGCAGCAGGATCGCAGATACGCAGTATTTT
TRBV20-1,TRBD2,TRBJ2-1,NA,CSARETSGRWAHREQFF,TGCAGTGCTAGAGAGACTAGCGGGAGATGGGCTCATAGGGAGCAGTTCTTC
TRBV5-4,NA,TRBJ1-3,NA,CASSLKWVGSSGNTIYF,TGTGCCAGCAGCTTAAAATGGGTGGGATCCTCTGGAAACACCATATATTTT
TRBV20-1,NA,TRBJ2-4,NA,CSASGTDGNHPLNIQYF,TGCAGTGCTTCCGGGACGGACGGGAATCATCCTTTAAACATTCAGTACTTC
TRBV11-2,NA,TRBJ1-1,NA,CASSLEVGGPEAFF,TGTGCCAGCAGCTTAGAGGTGGGGGGACCTGAAGCTTTCTTT
TRBV20-1,NA,TRBJ2-7,NA,CSARDPYRGPYEQYF,TGCAGTGCTAGAGATCCTTACCGGGGGCCATACGAGCAGTACTTC